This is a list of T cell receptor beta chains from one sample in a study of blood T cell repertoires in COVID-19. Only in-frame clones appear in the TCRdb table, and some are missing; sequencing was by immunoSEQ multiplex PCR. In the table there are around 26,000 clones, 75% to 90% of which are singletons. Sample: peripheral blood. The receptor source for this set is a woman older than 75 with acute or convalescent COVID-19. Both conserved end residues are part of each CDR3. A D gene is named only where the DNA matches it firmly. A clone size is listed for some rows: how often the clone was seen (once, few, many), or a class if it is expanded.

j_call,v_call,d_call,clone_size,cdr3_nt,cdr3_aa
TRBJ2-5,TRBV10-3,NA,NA,TGTGCCATCAGGGCCTCGACAGGACAAGAGACCCAGTACTTC,CAIRASTGQETQYF
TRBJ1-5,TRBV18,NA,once,TGTGCCAGCTCACCATCGGAGACAGCGCGAGGTCAGCCCCAGCATTTT,CASSPSETARGQPQHF
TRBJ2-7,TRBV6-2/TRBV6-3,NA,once,TGTGCCAGCAGTTTTCACACAGGGAGGGAAAAACTCTACGAGCAGTACTTC,CASSFHTGREKLYEQYF
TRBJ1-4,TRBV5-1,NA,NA,TGCGCCAGCAGCTCCCGGAGGGGCGAAAAACTGTTTTTT,CASSSRRGEKLFF
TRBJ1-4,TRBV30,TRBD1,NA,TGTGCCTGGACTGCCGGGACAGATTTTAATGAAAAACTGTTTTTT,CAWTAGTDFNEKLFF
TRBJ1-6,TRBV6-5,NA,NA,TGTGCCAGCACATCGCTGAGGGAGAATTCACCCCTCCACTTT,CASTSLRENSPLHF
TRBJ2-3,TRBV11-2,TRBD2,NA,TGTGCCAGCAGCCCGAGAGGGCTAGCGGGAACTAGCACAGATACGCAGTATTTT,CASSPRGLAGTSTDTQYF
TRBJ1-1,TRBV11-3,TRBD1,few,TGTGCCAGCAGCTTAGGGGGACAGATCCGAACTGAAGCTTTCTTT,CASSLGGQIRTEAFF
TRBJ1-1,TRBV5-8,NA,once,TGTGCCAGCAGCTTGTTGGGGGGACCTGAAGCTTTCTTT,CASSLLGGPEAFF
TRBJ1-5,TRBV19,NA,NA,TGTGCCAGTAGTACCAACCCGGGGAACAATCAGCCCCAGCATTTT,CASSTNPGNNQPQHF
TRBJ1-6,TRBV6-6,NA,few,TGTGCCAGCAATACGGGGAGCTCCTATAATTCACCCCTCCACTTT,CASNTGSSYNSPLHF
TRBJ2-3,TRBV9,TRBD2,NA,TGTGCCAGCAGCTCACGACGGCTAGCGGGAGACGCAGATACGCAGTATTTT,CASSSRRLAGDADTQYF
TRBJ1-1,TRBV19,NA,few,TGTGCCAGTAGCCTAGGCAGAAACGTGAACACTGAAGCTTTCTTT,CASSLGRNVNTEAFF
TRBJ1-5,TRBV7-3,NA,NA,TGTGCCAGCAGCTTTAATTCACGAAGCTGGGGGGGAGATCAGCCCCAGCATTTT,CASSFNSRSWGGDQPQHF
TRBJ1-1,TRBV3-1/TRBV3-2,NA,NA,TGTGCCGTCCGAGGGAACACTGAAGCTTTCTTT,CAVRGNTEAFF
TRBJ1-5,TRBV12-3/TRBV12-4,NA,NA,TGTGCCAGCACGGCAGGGCATGAGCCCCAGCATTTT,CASTAGHEPQHF
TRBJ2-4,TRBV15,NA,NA,TGTGCCACCAGCAGAGATCCAGGGGAAGGAAACATTCAGTACTTC,CATSRDPGEGNIQYF
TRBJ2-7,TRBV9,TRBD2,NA,TGTGCCAGCGGTAACGGAGCGGGAGGGGACTCCTACGAGCAGTACTTC,CASGNGAGGDSYEQYF
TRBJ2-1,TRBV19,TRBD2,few,TGTGCCAGTAGTACTCGACGACTAGCTTTCCCCTACAATGAGCAGTTCTTC,CASSTRRLAFPYNEQFF
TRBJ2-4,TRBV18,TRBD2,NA,TGTGCCAGCTCACCAAACCCGGGACTAGCGGGGGAGTACTTC,CASSPNPGLAGEYF
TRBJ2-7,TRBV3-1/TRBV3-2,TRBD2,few,TGTGCCAGCAGCCGAAGACTAGCGTCGGAGCAGTACTTC,CASSRRLASEQYF
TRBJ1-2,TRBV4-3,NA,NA,TGCGCCAGCAGCCAAGATCGGGCAGGGAACTATGGCTACACCTTC,CASSQDRAGNYGYTF
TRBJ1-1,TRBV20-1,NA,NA,TGCAGCACTCCTGAAGCTTTCTTT,CSTPEAFF
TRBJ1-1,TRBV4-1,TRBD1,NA,TGCGCCAGCAGCCAACCGGGACAGGGAAACACTGAAGCTTTCTTT,CASSQPGQGNTEAFF
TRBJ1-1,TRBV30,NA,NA,TGTGCCTGGAGTACAGGGCTAAACACTGAAGCTTTCTTT,CAWSTGLNTEAFF
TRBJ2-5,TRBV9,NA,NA,TGTGCCAGCAGCCCCCAGGGCTCCCTCGGAGAGACCCAGTACTTC,CASSPQGSLGETQYF
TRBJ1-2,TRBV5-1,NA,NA,TGCGCCAGCAGCTCGACGCCGGACTCGGGTAAGGGCTACACCTTC,CASSSTPDSGKGYTF
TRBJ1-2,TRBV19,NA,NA,TGTGCCAGTAAGGAGGGCAGGGCAAACTATGGCTACACCTTC,CASKEGRANYGYTF
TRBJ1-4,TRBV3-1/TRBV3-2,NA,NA,TGTGCCAGCAGGGGGACATCAAACGAAAAACTGTTTTTT,CASRGTSNEKLFF
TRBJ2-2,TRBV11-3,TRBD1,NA,TGTGCCAGCAGCCATCGACAGGGAACGGCCGGGGAGCTGTTTTTT,CASSHRQGTAGELFF
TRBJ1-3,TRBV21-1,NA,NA,TGTGCCAGCAGCAAAGTTAGAACAGGTAAGAGAAACACCATATATTTT,CASSKVRTGKRNTIYF
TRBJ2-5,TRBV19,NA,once,TGTGCCAGCTCTCCGCGTGGAGGGGTCCGGGAGACCCAGTACTTC,CASSPRGGVRETQYF
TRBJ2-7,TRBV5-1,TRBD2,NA,TGCGCCAGCAGCAACCGGGACTACTCCGGCGAGCAGTACTTC,CASSNRDYSGEQYF
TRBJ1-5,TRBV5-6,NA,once,TGTGCCAGCAGCTCTGCCAGCGATCAGCCCCAGCATTTT,CASSSASDQPQHF
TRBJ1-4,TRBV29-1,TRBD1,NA,TGCAGCGTTAAGACAGGGGGCAATGAAAAACTGTTTTTT,CSVKTGGNEKLFF
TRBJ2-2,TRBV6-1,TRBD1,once,TGTGCCAGCAGTGACCGGGGACAGGGGGTCACCGGGGAGCTGTTTTTT,CASSDRGQGVTGELFF
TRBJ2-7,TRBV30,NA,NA,TGTGCCTGGAGTGTTTCCGGGGGTGGGCACGAGCAGTACTTC,CAWSVSGGGHEQYF
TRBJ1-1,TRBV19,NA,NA,TGTGCCAGTAGTATGGGACAAAAGAACACTGAAGCTTTCTTT,CASSMGQKNTEAFF
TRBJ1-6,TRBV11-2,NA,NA,TGTGCCAGCAGCTTTATTAATTCACCCCTCCACTTT,CASSFINSPLHF
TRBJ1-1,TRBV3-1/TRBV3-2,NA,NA,TGTGCCAGCAGCCAAGGAGGGTGGGAAGCTTTCTTT,CASSQGGWEAFF
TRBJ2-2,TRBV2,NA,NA,TGTGCCAGCAGCGAATTTGGGGCCACGAACACCGGGGAGCTGTTTTTT,CASSEFGATNTGELFF
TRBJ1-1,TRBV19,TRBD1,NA,TGTGCCAGTACCTCTACAGGGGCGGGTGAAGCTTTCTTT,CASTSTGAGEAFF
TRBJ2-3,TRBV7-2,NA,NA,TGTGCCAGCAGCTTAGCGACTAGGCCAGATACGCAGTATTTT,CASSLATRPDTQYF
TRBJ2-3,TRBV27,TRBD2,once,TGTGCCAGCAGTTCCCTCTGGACTAGCGGGAGGGCAGATACGCAGTATTTT,CASSSLWTSGRADTQYF